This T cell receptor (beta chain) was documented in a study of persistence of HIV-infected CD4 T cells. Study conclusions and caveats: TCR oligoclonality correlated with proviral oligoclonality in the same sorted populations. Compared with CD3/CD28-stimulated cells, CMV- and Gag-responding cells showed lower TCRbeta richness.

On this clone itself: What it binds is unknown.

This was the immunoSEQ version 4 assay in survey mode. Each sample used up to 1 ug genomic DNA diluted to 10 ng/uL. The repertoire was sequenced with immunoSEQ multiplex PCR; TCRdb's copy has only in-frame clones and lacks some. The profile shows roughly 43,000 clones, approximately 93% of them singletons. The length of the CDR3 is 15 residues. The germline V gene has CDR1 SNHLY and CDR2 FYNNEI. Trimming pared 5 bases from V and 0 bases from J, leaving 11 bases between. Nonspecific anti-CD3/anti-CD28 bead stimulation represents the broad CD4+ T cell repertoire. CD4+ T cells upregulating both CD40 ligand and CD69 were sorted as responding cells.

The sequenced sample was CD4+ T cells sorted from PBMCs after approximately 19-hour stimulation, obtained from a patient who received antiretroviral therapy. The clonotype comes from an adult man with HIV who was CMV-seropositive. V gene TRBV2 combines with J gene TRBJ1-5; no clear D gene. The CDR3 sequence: CASSFRRYSNQPQHF. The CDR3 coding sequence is TGTGCCAGCAGTTTCCGACGGTATAGCAATCAGCCCCAGCATTTT.